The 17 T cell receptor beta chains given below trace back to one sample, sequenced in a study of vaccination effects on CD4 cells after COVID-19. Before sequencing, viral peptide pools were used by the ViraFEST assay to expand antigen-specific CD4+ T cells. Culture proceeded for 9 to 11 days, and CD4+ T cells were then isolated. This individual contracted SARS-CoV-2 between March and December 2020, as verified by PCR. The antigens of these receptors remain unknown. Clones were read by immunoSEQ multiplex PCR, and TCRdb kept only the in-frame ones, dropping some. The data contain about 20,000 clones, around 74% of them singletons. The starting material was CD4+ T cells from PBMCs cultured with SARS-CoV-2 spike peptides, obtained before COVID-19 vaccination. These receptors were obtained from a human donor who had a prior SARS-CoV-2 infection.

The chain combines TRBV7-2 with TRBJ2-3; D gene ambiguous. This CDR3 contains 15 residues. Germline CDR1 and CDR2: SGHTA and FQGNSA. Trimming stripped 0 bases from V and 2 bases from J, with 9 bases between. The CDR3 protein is CASSLAPAYTDTQYF. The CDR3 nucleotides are TGTGCCAGCAGCTTAGCACCGGCATACACAGATACGCAGTATTTT.

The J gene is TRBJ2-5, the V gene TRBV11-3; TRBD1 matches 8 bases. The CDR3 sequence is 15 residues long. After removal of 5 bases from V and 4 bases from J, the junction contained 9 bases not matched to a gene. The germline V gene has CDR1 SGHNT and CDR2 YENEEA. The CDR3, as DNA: TGTGCCAGCAGCGACCGGACAGGGACAAGAGAGACCCAGTACTTC. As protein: CASSDRTGTRETQYF.

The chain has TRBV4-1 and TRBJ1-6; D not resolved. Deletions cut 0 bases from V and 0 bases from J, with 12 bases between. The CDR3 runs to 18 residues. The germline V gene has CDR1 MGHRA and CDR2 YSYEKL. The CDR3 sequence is CASSQDYERSSYNSPLHF. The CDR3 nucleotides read TGCGCCAGCAGCCAAGATTACGAACGAAGCTCCTATAATTCACCCCTCCACTTT.

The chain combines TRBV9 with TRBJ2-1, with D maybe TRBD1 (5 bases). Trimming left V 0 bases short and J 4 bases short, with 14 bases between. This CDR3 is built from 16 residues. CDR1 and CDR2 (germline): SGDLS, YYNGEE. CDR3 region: CASSVVGRGAYNEQFF. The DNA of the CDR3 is TGTGCCAGCAGCGTAGTTGGTAGGGGCGCTTACAATGAGCAGTTCTTC.

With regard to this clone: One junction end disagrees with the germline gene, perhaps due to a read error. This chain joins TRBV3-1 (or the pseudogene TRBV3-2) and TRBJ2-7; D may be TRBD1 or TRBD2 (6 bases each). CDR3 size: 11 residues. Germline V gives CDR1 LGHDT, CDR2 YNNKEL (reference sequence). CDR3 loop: CASTQRGDLSF. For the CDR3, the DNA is TGTGCCAGCACCCAAAGGGGGGACCTAAGTTTC.

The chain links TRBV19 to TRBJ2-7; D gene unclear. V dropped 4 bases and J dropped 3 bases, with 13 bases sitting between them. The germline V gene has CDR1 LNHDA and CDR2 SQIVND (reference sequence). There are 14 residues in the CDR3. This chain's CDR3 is CASSTTFSGYEQYF. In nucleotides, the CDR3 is TGTGCCAGTAGTACTACCTTTTCAGGCTACGAGCAGTACTTC.

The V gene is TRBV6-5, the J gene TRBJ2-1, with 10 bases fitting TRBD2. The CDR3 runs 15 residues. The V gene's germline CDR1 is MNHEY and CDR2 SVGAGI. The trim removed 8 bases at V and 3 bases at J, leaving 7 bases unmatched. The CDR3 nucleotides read TGTGCCAGCGCTAGGTTAGCGGGGGGCTACAATGAGCAGTTCTTC. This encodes CASARLAGGYNEQFF.

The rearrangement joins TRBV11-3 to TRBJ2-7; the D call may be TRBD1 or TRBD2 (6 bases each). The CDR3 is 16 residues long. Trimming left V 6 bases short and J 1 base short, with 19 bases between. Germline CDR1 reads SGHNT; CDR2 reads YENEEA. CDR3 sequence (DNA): TGTGCCAGCAGTCTACAGGGTCGGAGCGGGTCCTACGAGCAGTACTTC. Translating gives CASSLQGRSGSYEQYF.

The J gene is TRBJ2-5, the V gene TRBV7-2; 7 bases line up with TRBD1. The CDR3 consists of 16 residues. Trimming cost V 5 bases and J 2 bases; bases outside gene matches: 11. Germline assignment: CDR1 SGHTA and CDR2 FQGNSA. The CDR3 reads CASSVLVGQLQETQYF. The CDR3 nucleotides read TGTGCCAGCAGCGTACTAGTGGGACAGTTACAAGAGACCCAGTACTTC.

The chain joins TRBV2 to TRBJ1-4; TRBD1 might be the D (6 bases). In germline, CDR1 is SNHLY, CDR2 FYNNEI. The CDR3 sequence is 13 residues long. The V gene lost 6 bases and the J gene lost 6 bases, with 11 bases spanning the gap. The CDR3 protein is CASRGGPHEKLFF. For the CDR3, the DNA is TGTGCCAGCAGGGGGGGGCCTCATGAAAAACTGTTTTTT.

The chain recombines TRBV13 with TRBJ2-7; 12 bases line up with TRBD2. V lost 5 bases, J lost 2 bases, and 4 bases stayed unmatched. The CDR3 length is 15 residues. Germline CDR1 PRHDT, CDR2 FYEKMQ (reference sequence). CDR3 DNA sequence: TGTGCCAGCAGCCCCCGGACTAGCGGGGCCTACGAGCAGTACTTC. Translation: CASSPRTSGAYEQYF.

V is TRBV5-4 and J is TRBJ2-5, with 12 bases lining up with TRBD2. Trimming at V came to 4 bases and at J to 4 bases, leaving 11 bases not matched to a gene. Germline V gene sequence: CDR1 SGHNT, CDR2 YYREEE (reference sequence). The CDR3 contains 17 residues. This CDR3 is CASSRDPTSGRGETQYF. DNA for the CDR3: TGTGCCAGCAGCCGAGACCCGACTAGCGGGAGAGGAGAGACCCAGTACTTC.

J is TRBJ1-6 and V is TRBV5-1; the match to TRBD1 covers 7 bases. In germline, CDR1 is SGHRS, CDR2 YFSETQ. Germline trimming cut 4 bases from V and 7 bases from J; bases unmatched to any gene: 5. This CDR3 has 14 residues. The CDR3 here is CASSPGQPNSPLHF. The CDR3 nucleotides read TGCGCCAGCAGCCCGGGACAGCCAAATTCACCCCTCCACTTT.

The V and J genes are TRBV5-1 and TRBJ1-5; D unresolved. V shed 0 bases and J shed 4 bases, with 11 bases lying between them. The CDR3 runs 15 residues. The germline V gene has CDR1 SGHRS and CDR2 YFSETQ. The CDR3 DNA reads TGCGCCAGCAGCTTGGCCGGGCAGATTAATCAGCCCCAGCATTTT. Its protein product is CASSLAGQINQPQHF.

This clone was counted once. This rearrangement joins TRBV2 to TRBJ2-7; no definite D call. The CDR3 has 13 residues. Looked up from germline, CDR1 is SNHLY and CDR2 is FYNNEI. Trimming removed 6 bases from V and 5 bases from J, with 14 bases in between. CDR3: CASRRRTPDEQYF. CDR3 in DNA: TGTGCCAGCAGAAGGCGGACCCCTGACGAGCAGTACTTC. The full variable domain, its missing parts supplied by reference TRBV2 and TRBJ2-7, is EPEVTQTPSHQVTQMGQEVILRCVPISNHLYFYWYRQILGQKVEFLVSFYNNEISEKSEIFDDQFSVERPDGSNFTLKIRSTKLEDSAMYFCASRRRTPDEQYFGPGTRLTVT.

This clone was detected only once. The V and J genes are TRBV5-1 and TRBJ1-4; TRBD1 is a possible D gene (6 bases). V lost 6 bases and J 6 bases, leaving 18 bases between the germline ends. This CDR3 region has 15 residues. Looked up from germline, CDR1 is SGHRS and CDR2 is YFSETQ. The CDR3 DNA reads TGCGCCAGCACCAAAACCGGGACACTTGATGAAAAACTGTTTTTT. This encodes CASTKTGTLDEKLFF.

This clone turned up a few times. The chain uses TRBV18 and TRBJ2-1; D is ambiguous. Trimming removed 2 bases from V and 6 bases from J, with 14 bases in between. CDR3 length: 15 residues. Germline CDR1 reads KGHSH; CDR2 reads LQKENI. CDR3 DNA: TGTGCCAGCTCACCATTTCCGACCTTGGGCAATGAGCAGTTCTTC. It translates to CASSPFPTLGNEQFF.